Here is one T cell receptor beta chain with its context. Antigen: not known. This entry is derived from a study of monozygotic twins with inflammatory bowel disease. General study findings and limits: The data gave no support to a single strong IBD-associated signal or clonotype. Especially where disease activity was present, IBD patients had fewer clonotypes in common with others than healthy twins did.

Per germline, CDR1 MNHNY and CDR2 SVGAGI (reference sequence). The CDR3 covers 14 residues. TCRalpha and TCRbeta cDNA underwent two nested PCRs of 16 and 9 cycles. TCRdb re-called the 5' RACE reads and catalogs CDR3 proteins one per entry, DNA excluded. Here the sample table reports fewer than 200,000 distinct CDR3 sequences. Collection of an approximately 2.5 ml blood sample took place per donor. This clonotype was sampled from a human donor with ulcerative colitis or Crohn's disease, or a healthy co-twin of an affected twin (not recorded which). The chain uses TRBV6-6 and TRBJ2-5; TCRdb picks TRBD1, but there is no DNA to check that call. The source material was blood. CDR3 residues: CASSYQGNQETQYF.